This TCR beta chain was sequenced for a study of cytomegalovirus exposure and HLA in healthy donors. Study findings and constraints: Later analysis placed DRB1 highest and HLA-C lowest in TCR association rates, which differed by HLA locus. A later analysis associated 15,000 to 20,000 TCR beta sequences with HLA alleles at a 0.05 false discovery rate.

Though nominally healthy at sampling, donors likely had unrecorded immune exposures. Details on this clone: As yet, its antigen is unknown.

The V and J ends lost 3 bases and 4 bases respectively, with 12 bases between them. The CDR3 length is 15 residues. The V gene's germline CDR1 is SGHVS and CDR2 FQNEAQ. Primers: 60 Vbeta forward and 13 Jbeta reverse. Authors' methods: A later analysis counted approximately 80 million unique TCR beta chains, 10 million to 12 million shared. TCRdb's copy holds only in-frame clones and misses some; the assay was immunoSEQ multiplex PCR. That table gives V, J and clone size, and the DNA gave D and trimming. The sample lists roughly 82,000 clones, around 70% seen once, with roughly 11% in the top ten. The TCR originated in a woman in her thirties or forties in good health and CMV-seropositive. The sequencing input was PBMCs. This chain connects TRBV7-8 to TRBJ2-2; weak D call: TRBD1 (6 bases). The CDR3 reads CASSLATGSTGELFF. CDR3 in DNA: TGTGCCAGCAGCTTGGCAACAGGGTCCACCGGGGAGCTGTTTTTT.